Shown below are 28 T cell receptor beta chains from a single sample sequenced in a study of blood T cell repertoires in COVID-19. The table came from immunoSEQ multiplex PCR; TCRdb's copy has only in-frame clones and leaves some out. There are more than 85,000 clones in the sample; 75% to 90% occur only once, and just under 4.5% lies in the top ten. The sample comprised peripheral blood. The receptors originated from a human donor in a cohort sampled during active COVID-19.

The V call is TRBV4-3, the J call TRBJ2-6; D not certain. The V end was cut by 0 bases, the J end by 0 bases, with 9 bases between. Looked up from germline, CDR1 is LGHNA and CDR2 is YSLEER. The CDR3 runs 17 residues. The CDR3 protein is CASSQDLTYSGANVLTF. The CDR3 region has the DNA TGCGCCAGCAGCCAAGATCTGACTTACTCTGGGGCCAACGTCCTGACTTTC.

The chain joins TRBV4-2 to TRBJ2-1, with 7 bases matching TRBD1. Germline V gene sequence: CDR1 LGHNA, CDR2 YNFKEQ. V dropped 0 bases and J dropped 8; count of bases not matched to a gene: 19. This CDR3 has 19 amino acids. This chain's CDR3 is CASSQDLISSRQGYYEQFF. Written as DNA, the CDR3 is TGTGCCAGCAGCCAAGATCTAATCTCGTCGAGACAGGGCTATTATGAGCAGTTCTTC.

The chain employs TRBV18 and TRBJ1-5, with D possibly TRBD1 on 5 matching bases. This CDR3 comprises 14 residues. Germline assignment: CDR1 KGHSH and CDR2 LQKENI. Trimming pared 2 bases from V and 7 bases from J, leaving 12 bases between. CDR3 sequence reads: CASSPTGLRQPQHF. The CDR3 coding sequence is TGTGCCAGCTCACCAACAGGTCTTCGGCAGCCCCAGCATTTT.

The rearrangement uses TRBV6-2 or TRBV6-3 and TRBJ2-3; 9 bases line up with TRBD1. Germline lookup yields CDR1 MNHEY and CDR2 SVGEGT. Losses at the gene ends were 4 bases for V and 2 bases for J; bases not matched to a gene: 7. This CDR3 has 16 residues. The CDR3 DNA is TGTGCCAGCAGTTCAGACAGGGGGAGCGACACAGATACGCAGTATTTT. Translation: CASSSDRGSDTDTQYF.

The chain uses TRBV7-6 and TRBJ1-1; weak D call: TRBD1 (6 bases). The CDR3 loop spans 14 amino acids. The germline V gene encodes CDR1 SGHVS and CDR2 FNYEAQ. V was clipped by 5 bases and J by 4 bases, with 14 bases between them. CDR3 region: CASSPLQGGTEAFF. The CDR3 DNA reads TGTGCCAGCAGCCCATTACAGGGTGGCACTGAAGCTTTCTTT.

The chain uses TRBV7-8 and TRBJ2-5, with 8 bases that match TRBD1. The CDR3 runs 14 residues. The V segment lost 4 bases and the J segment 6 bases; nucleotides outside the gene matches: 7. Germline V gene sequence: CDR1 SGHVS, CDR2 FQNEAQ. The CDR3 here is CASSYDRGGKTQYF. The CDR3 DNA sequence: TGTGCCAGCAGCTACGACAGGGGTGGAAAGACCCAGTACTTC.

This clone occurred once. The gene calls are TRBV2 and TRBJ2-2, with TRBD1 matching 7 bases. This CDR3 spans 13 amino acids. Germline CDR1 and CDR2: SNHLY and FYNNEI. V trimming: 10 bases; J trimming: 4 bases; junction bases outside the gene matches: 6. In nucleotides, the CDR3 is TGTGCCACCGCGACAGGGCCCACCGGGGAGCTGTTTTTT. It encodes CATATGPTGELFF. Based on the CDR3 plus reference TRBV2 and TRBJ2-2, the full variable domain is EPEVTQTPSHQVTQMGQEVILRCVPISNHLYFYWYRQILGQKVEFLVSFYNNEISEKSEIFDDQFSVERPDGSNFTLKIRSTKLEDSAMYFCATATGPTGELFFGEGSRLTVL.

The genes are TRBV9 and TRBJ2-7; TRBD2 might be the D (5 bases). The V and J ends lost 0 bases and 4 bases respectively, with 14 bases between them. The CDR3 consists of 15 residues. The germline gives CDR1 SGDLS, CDR2 YYNGEE. The CDR3 bases are TGTGCCAGCAGCGTAGCTACCAGCGGTGGGTACGAGCAGTACTTC. Protein: CASSVATSGGYEQYF.

This clone was recorded once. The chain joins TRBV5-1 to TRBJ2-5; the match to TRBD2 covers 11 bases. Germline CDR1 and CDR2: SGHRS and YFSETQ. CDR3 length: 15 residues. J gave up 5 bases and V 5 bases, and 8 bases lay outside the gene matches. DNA for the CDR3: TGCGCCAGCAGTCGGAGTAGCGGGGGGGCGGAGACCCAGTACTTC. Protein sequence: CASSRSSGGAETQYF.

Comments on this clone: This same CDR3 is encoded by further DNA sequences in the sample. This rearrangement joins TRBV6-2 or TRBV6-3 to TRBJ1-1; D remains ambiguous. Germline V gene data show CDR1 as MNHEY and CDR2 as SVGEGT. This CDR3 is 14 amino acids long. Trimming pared 6 bases from V and 4 bases from J, leaving 15 bases between. The DNA for the CDR3 is TGTGCCAGCAGCTCCGGTCGGGGTTTCACTGAAGCTTTCTTT. Translated: CASSSGRGFTEAFF.

The chain combines TRBV24-1 with TRBJ2-1, with 11 bases fitting TRBD2. V lost 4 bases and J lost 8; bases outside the gene matches: 9. This CDR3 comprises 16 residues. Germline V gene sequence: CDR1 KGHDR, CDR2 SFDVKD. This CDR3 is CATSDPLAGGFHEQFF. In DNA form, the CDR3 reads TGTGCCACCAGTGACCCTCTAGCGGGGGGTTTCCATGAGCAGTTCTTC.

This chain joins TRBV7-9 and TRBJ2-2; possible D gene TRBD2, 7 bases. V was pared by 9 bases and J by 1 base, with 9 bases between. This CDR3 has 13 residues. The germline CDR1 and CDR2 sequences are SEHNR and FQNEAQ (reference sequence). The CDR3 spells CARGGENTGELFF. CDR3 DNA: TGTGCCAGAGGGGGGGAGAACACCGGGGAGCTGTTTTTT.

The chain uses TRBV11-3 and TRBJ1-4, with 8 bases lining up with TRBD1. V was clipped by 3 bases and J by 4 bases; unmatched bases: 7. This CDR3 has 16 residues. CDR1 and CDR2 (germline): SGHNT, YENEEA. The CDR3 loop is CASSLGLQGDNEKLFF. In nucleotides, the CDR3 is TGTGCCAGCAGCTTGGGGCTACAGGGGGATAATGAAAAACTGTTTTTT.

The chain recombines TRBV3-1 (or the pseudogene TRBV3-2) with TRBJ2-1; TRBD2 aligns across 11 bases. V shed 5 bases and J 6 bases; nucleotides not matched to a gene: 6. Germline values: CDR1 LGHDT, CDR2 YNNKEL (reference sequence). This CDR3 has 15 residues. CDR3 nucleotide sequence: TGTGCCAGCAGCTACTTTAGCGGGGGGGCCAATGAGCAGTTCTTC. This translates into CASSYFSGGANEQFF.

The J gene is TRBJ1-1, the V gene TRBV11-3; a possible D gene is TRBD1 (6 bases). The CDR3 consists of 14 residues. Trimming removed 5 bases at V and 4 bases at J, with 14 bases between. Germline CDR1 is SGHNT and CDR2 is YENEEA. The CDR3 bases are TGTGCCAGCAGCACCCGTGGGACAACCACTGAAGCTTTCTTT. It translates to CASSTRGTTTEAFF.

The chain is built from TRBV12-3 or TRBV12-4 and TRBJ1-1, with D perhaps TRBD1 (5 bases). Trimming took off 6 bases at V and 3 bases at J, with 11 bases between the two ends. The CDR3 has 13 residues. The CDR3 region has the DNA TGTGCCAGCAGCCCGGACATGGACACTGAAGCTTTCTTT. Translation: CASSPDMDTEAFF.

V gene TRBV28 combines with J gene TRBJ2-5; 7 bases line up with TRBD2. The CDR3 runs to 13 residues. V was clipped by 3 bases and J by 7 bases; unmatched bases: 5. Germline lookup yields CDR1 MDHEN and CDR2 SYDVKM. CDR3 nucleotide sequence: TGTGCCAGCAGTTTGGGGGGGATGGCGACCCAGTACTTC. It yields the protein CASSLGGMATQYF.

The rearrangement uses TRBV4-3 and TRBJ2-1; D is unclear. The germline CDR1 and CDR2 sequences are LGHNA and YSLEER. With 0 bases removed from V and 10 bases from J, the gap between germline ends came to 10 bases. CDR3 length equals 13 residues. In nucleotides, the CDR3 is TGCGCCAGCAGCCAAGACCGTCACACCGAGCAGTTCTTC. Its translation is CASSQDRHTEQFF.

This chain links TRBV9 with TRBJ2-3; possibly TRBD1 for D (6 bases). The CDR3 has 12 residues. From germline, CDR1 is SGDLS and CDR2 YYNGEE. The V and J ends lost 1 base and 7 bases respectively, with 7 bases between them. The CDR3 bases are TGTGCCAGCAGCGTAACAGGGCATACGCAGTATTTT. Encoded protein: CASSVTGHTQYF.

This rearrangement joins TRBV20-1 to TRBJ2-7; 8 bases match TRBD2. V lost 6 bases, J lost 0 bases, and 7 bases stayed unmatched. The CDR3 covers 14 residues. Germline assignment: CDR1 DFQATT and CDR2 SNEGSKA (reference sequence). The chain's CDR3 is CSASSGVFSYEQYF. CDR3 nucleotide sequence: TGCAGTGCAAGTAGCGGGGTCTTCTCCTACGAGCAGTACTTC.

V usage is TRBV18 and J usage is TRBJ1-2, with 7 bases lining up with TRBD1. CDR1 KGHSH and CDR2 LQKENI come from the germline V gene. V lost 5 bases and J lost 2; bases outside the gene matches: 14. The CDR3 loop spans 17 amino acids. The DNA for the CDR3 is TGTGCCAGCTCAGATCGGACAGGTTTTAATACGAACTATGGCTACACCTTC. This encodes CASSDRTGFNTNYGYTF.

The chain joins TRBV18 to TRBJ2-5; 8 bases agree with TRBD1. Trimming took 3 bases from V and 0 from J; bases not matched to a gene: 12. The CDR3 totals 18 residues. Germline CDR1 and CDR2: KGHSH and LQKENI. For the CDR3, the DNA is TGTGCCAGCTCACCTTATGCAGGGGGCCTCACGTACCAAGAGACCCAGTACTTC. Amino acids: CASSPYAGGLTYQETQYF.

The chain uses TRBV7-2 and TRBJ1-2, with 7 bases fitting TRBD1. The germline V gene encodes CDR1 SGHTA and CDR2 FQGNSA. Trimming cost V 5 bases and J 2 bases; bases outside gene matches: 5. The CDR3 length is 14 residues. Here the CDR3 DNA reads TGTGCCAGCAGCCCAGGGGGGTTGAACTATGGCTACACCTTC. It codes for CASSPGGLNYGYTF.

This chain links TRBV28 with TRBJ2-7, with TRBD1 identical over 7 bases. The CDR3 sequence is 13 residues long. Unmatched junction bases numbered 4, after V lost 5 bases and J lost 3 bases. Per the germline V gene, CDR1 is MDHEN and CDR2 is SYDVKM. The CDR3 sequence: CASSPGTVYEQYF. The CDR3 nucleotides read TGTGCCAGCAGTCCGGGGACAGTCTACGAGCAGTACTTC.

The sample holds a few counts of this clone. The rearrangement uses TRBV7-9 and TRBJ2-1, with TRBD1 matching over 8 bases. This CDR3 is 15 amino acids long. With V trimmed by 4 bases and J by 8 bases, 10 bases remained unmatched. Germline V gene lookup returns CDR1 SEHNR and CDR2 FQNEAQ (reference sequence). The CDR3 region is CASSSDRGSGHEQFF. The CDR3 bases are TGTGCCAGCAGCTCCGACAGGGGTTCCGGACATGAGCAGTTCTTC.

Concerning this clone: Other DNA sequences in this specimen translate into the identical CDR3. The chain links TRBV11-2 to TRBJ1-2, with a possible D match to TRBD1 (6 bases). Germline CDR1 SGHAT, CDR2 FQNNGV. CDR3 length: 15 residues. Deletions cut 1 base from V and 2 bases from J, with 11 bases between. Here the CDR3 reads CASSLVRGWNYGYTF. The CDR3 coding sequence is TGTGCCAGCAGCTTAGTCAGGGGCTGGAACTATGGCTACACCTTC.

This rearrangement joins TRBV9 to TRBJ2-2; 9 positions agree with TRBD2. V was clipped by 3 bases and J by 1 base; unmatched bases: 4. The CDR3 is 16 residues long. Germline CDR1 reads SGDLS; CDR2 reads YYNGEE. The CDR3 nucleotides are TGTGCCAGCAGCGCCCGACTAGCGGTGAACACCGGGGAGCTGTTTTTT. Translating it yields CASSARLAVNTGELFF.

DNA for the CDR3: TGTGCCAGCAGCCACCCCGCGGAGACGAATAACTATGGCTACACCTTC. Translation: CASSHPAETNNYGYTF. This chain links TRBV4-2 with TRBJ1-2; D remains unclear. Germline V gene lookup returns CDR1 LGHNA and CDR2 YNFKEQ. V shed 3 bases and J shed 1 base, with 15 bases lying between them. The CDR3 totals 16 residues.